Listed below are T cell receptor beta chains from one sample, sequenced in a study of T cell responses to AZD1222 COVID-19 vaccine. Data came from immunoSEQ multiplex PCR; TCRdb stores just in-frame clones and leaves some out. Here the sample spans about 31,000 clones, 70% to 90% being singletons. The sample in question was peripheral blood, obtained 28 days after the second AZD1222 dose. These receptors all stem from an adult who received the AZD1222 COVID-19 vaccine. Each CDR3 is given with its conserved first and last residue. D genes are given only for firm matches. Clone size appears in some rows only: once, few, many, or a class for an expanded clone.

>.|TRBJ2-5|TRBD1|15|TRBV5-4
CASSQDGTAQETQYF
TGTGCCAGCAGCCAAGACGGGACAGCCCAAGAGACCCAGTACTTC
>.|TRBJ1-3|.|15|TRBV28
CASSFGVGTGNTIYF
TGTGCCAGCAGTTTTGGGGTAGGGACCGGAAACACCATATATTTT
>.|TRBJ2-2|.|15|TRBV7-5
CAKESRDPGPGELFF
TGTGCCAAAGAGTCCAGGGACCCAGGACCCGGGGAGCTGTTTTTT
>few|TRBJ2-3|.|13|TRBV28
CATVGASTDTQYF
TGTGCCACGGTCGGGGCGAGCACAGATACGCAGTATTTT
>.|TRBJ1-1|.|13|TRBV27
CASSFSLNTEAFF
TGTGCCAGCAGTTTTAGTCTGAACACTGAAGCTTTCTTT
>.|TRBJ2-7|TRBD2|17|TRBV5-1
CASSYGLAGGRAYEQYF
TGCGCCAGCAGCTACGGACTAGCGGGGGGCCGAGCCTACGAGCAGTACTTC
>.|TRBJ2-2|TRBD2|16|TRBV10-3
CAISGTSGDRDGELFF
TGTGCCATCAGTGGGACTAGCGGGGACCGAGACGGGGAGCTGTTTTTT
>.|TRBJ1-6|.|16|TRBV10-1
CASSEDSSSYNSPLHF
TGCGCCAGCAGCGAAGACAGTTCCTCCTATAATTCACCCCTCCACTTT
>few|TRBJ1-1|.|12|TRBV7-6
CASSPQNTEAFF
TGTGCCAGCAGCCCCCAGAACACTGAAGCTTTCTTT
>.|TRBJ1-6|.|16|TRBV5-5
CASSLAGRVSNSPLHF
TGTGCCAGCAGCTTGGCCGGTAGGGTATCTAATTCACCCCTCCACTTT
>.|TRBJ1-1|TRBD1|15|TRBV7-2
CASSDRGGRVTEAFF
TGTGCCAGCAGCGATAGAGGGGGCCGGGTAACTGAAGCTTTCTTT
>.|TRBJ1-1|.|17|TRBV7-9
CASGVVQAGGINTEAFF
TGTGCCAGCGGGGTCGTACAGGCTGGGGGGATTAACACTGAAGCTTTCTTT
>.|TRBJ2-3|.|15|TRBV6-2/TRBV6-3
CASSYSLASTDTQYF
TGTGCCAGCAGTTACTCCCTGGCGAGCACAGATACGCAGTATTTT
>.|TRBJ1-4|.|14|TRBV7-2
CASSPDIMMEKLFF
TGTGCCAGCAGCCCAGATATTATGATGGAAAAACTGTTTTTT
>.|TRBJ1-6|TRBD1|16|TRBV9
CASSAGQGAVNSPLHF
TGTGCCAGCAGCGCAGGACAGGGGGCGGTTAATTCACCCCTCCACTTT
>once|TRBJ1-3|.|16|TRBV18
CASSPTEGSGLNTIYF
TGTGCCAGCTCACCCACCGAGGGGTCGGGGCTGAACACCATATATTTT
>.|TRBJ1-1|.|11|TRBV6-5
CASSPGTRTFF
TGTGCCAGCAGCCCGGGGACAAGAACTTTCTTT
>.|TRBJ2-7|TRBD2|15|TRBV6-5
CASRPPRGDSYEQYF
TGTGCCAGCAGGCCCCCTCGGGGGGACTCCTACGAGCAGTACTTC
>few|TRBJ2-7|.|15|TRBV10-3
CAISDGFGGSYEQYF
TGTGCCATCAGTGACGGGTTCGGGGGCTCCTACGAGCAGTACTTC
>.|TRBJ1-5|.|15|TRBV18
CASSPPGTGNQPQHF
TGTGCCAGCTCACCGCCGGGTACTGGCAATCAGCCCCAGCATTTT
>.|TRBJ2-7|TRBD1|15|TRBV6-5
CASSYSGTVAYEQYF
TGTGCCAGCAGTTACTCCGGGACAGTCGCCTACGAGCAGTACTTC
>.|TRBJ1-3|.|16|TRBV6-6
CASSTLGEARGNTIYF
TGTGCCAGCAGCACCTTAGGGGAGGCTCGCGGAAACACCATATATTTT
>.|TRBJ1-5|.|17|TRBV4-3
CASSQDKPKDSNQPQHF
TGCGCCAGCAGCCAAGATAAGCCGAAAGATAGCAATCAGCCCCAGCATTTT
>.|TRBJ2-7|.|13|TRBV15
CATSRDLGGQQYF
TGTGCCACCAGCAGAGATCTAGGGGGGCAGCAGTACTTC
>.|TRBJ1-2|.|11|TRBV7-2
CASSDTWSYTF
TGTGCCAGCAGCGATACATGGAGCTACACCTTC
>.|TRBJ1-6|.|15|TRBV24-1
CATRPRFSYNSPLHF
TGTGCCACCAGGCCTCGGTTCTCCTATAATTCACCCCTCCACTTT
>once|TRBJ2-2|.|14|TRBV3-1/TRBV3-2
CASSLRGATGELFF
TGTGCCAGCAGCCTACGGGGGGCGACCGGGGAGCTGTTTTTT
>once|TRBJ2-7|TRBD2|18|TRBV5-1
CASSFDPTSGGAVYEQYF
TGCGCCAGCAGCTTCGATCCGACTAGCGGGGGGGCTGTCTACGAGCAGTACTTC
>.|TRBJ2-3|.|15|TRBV4-2
CASSQEGPGSDTQYF
TGTGCCAGCAGCCAAGAGGGACCAGGGTCAGATACGCAGTATTTT
>.|TRBJ1-5|.|15|TRBV3-1/TRBV3-2
CASSQGGGLAQPQHF
TGTGCCAGCAGCCAAGGTGGGGGGCTGGCCCAGCCCCAGCATTTT
>.|TRBJ1-5|.|13|TRBV27
CASSFFTGQPQHF
TGTGCCAGCAGTTTCTTCACGGGTCAGCCCCAGCATTTT
>once|TRBJ2-7|TRBD1|15|TRBV19
CASSTEGTGLGEQYF
TGTGCCAGTAGTACCGAGGGGACAGGGCTGGGCGAGCAGTACTTC
>.|TRBJ2-7|.|12|TRBV18
CASSDSSYEQYF
TGTGCCAGCTCGGACAGCTCCTACGAGCAGTACTTC
>.|TRBJ1-6|.|13|TRBV18
CASSPRGDSPLHF
TGTGCCAGCTCACCGCGCGGGGATTCACCCCTCCACTTT
>.|TRBJ2-1|.|14|TRBV7-7
CASSPEYSNNEQFF
TGTGCTAGCAGTCCTGAATACTCAAACAATGAGCAGTTCTTC
>.|TRBJ2-1|TRBD1|16|TRBV7-9
CASSSRDRLLYNEQFF
TGTGCCAGCAGCTCCCGGGACAGATTATTATACAATGAGCAGTTCTTC
>.|TRBJ1-2|.|17|TRBV4-3
CASSQEIWDRGYGGYTF
TGCGCCAGCAGCCAAGAAATCTGGGACCGGGGATACGGTGGCTACACCTTC
>.|TRBJ1-5|.|13|TRBV28
CASMRADLSVQHF
TGTGCCAGCATGAGGGCAGACCTTTCGGTCCAGCATTTT
>.|TRBJ1-1|.|13|TRBV5-5
CASSRGSYTEAFF
TGTGCCAGCAGTAGGGGTTCGTACACTGAAGCTTTCTTT
>.|TRBJ2-2|TRBD2|16|TRBV9
CASSTRSGGGTGELFF
TGTGCCAGCAGCACAAGAAGCGGGGGTGGCACCGGGGAGCTGTTTTTT
>.|TRBJ2-1|TRBD2|16|TRBV19
CASSTRSGVSYNEQFF
TGTGCCAGTAGTACCAGGAGCGGGGTATCCTACAATGAGCAGTTCTTC
>once|TRBJ1-5|.|12|TRBV12-5
CASAQGGQPQHF
TGTGCTAGTGCCCAGGGTGGTCAGCCCCAGCATTTT
>.|TRBJ2-5|TRBD2|13|TRBV28
CASSSGGRETQYF
TGTGCCAGCAGTTCGGGGGGGAGGGAGACCCAGTACTTC
>.|TRBJ1-1|.|14|TRBV6-5
CASTKPGGTTEAFF
TGTGCCAGCACCAAGCCGGGGGGAACCACTGAAGCTTTCTTT
>.|TRBJ1-2|TRBD1|16|TRBV2
CASSEGDRGQNYGYTF
TGTGCCAGCAGTGAAGGTGACAGGGGTCAAAACTATGGCTACACCTTC
>.|TRBJ1-1|.|15|TRBV3-1/TRBV3-2
CASSPHSGTEDEAFF
TGTGCCAGCAGCCCCCATTCCGGGACGGAGGATGAAGCTTTCTTT
>once|TRBJ2-5|TRBD2|17|TRBV19
CASSIGGPSGGKETQYF
TGTGCCAGTAGTATAGGGGGCCCTAGCGGGGGGAAAGAGACCCAGTACTTC
>.|TRBJ1-3|.|15|TRBV7-8
CASSLSGHSGNTIYF
TGTGCCAGCAGCTTAAGCGGCCACTCTGGAAACACCATATATTTT
>.|TRBJ2-3|.|13|TRBV24-1
CATSDFPTDTQYF
TGTGCCACCAGTGATTTCCCCACAGATACGCAGTATTTT
>.|TRBJ1-1|.|13|TRBV3-1/TRBV3-2
CASSDGRDTEAFF
TGTGCCAGCAGCGACGGACGGGACACTGAAGCTTTCTTT